This TCR beta chain was found in a study of CD8 T cells in Susac syndrome. Random hexamers were used to reverse transcribe about 0.5 to 1 ug of RNA. The immunoSEQ assay covered 54 Vbeta and 13 Jbeta segments for CDR3. TCRdb reanalysed the immunoSEQ multiplex PCR reads using MiXCR and keeps one entry per CDR3 protein. The data contain around 280,000 distinct CDR3 sequences, approximately 90% of them singletons. V lost 3 bases and J lost 1, with 6 bases in between. In germline, CDR1 is LNHDA, CDR2 SQIVND (reference sequence). The CDR3 totals 13 residues. Sequencing was carried out using CD4+ T cells from PBMCs. This TCR derives from a human donor with multiple sclerosis. This chain links TRBV19 with TRBJ1-1; unclear D gene. For the CDR3, the DNA is TGTGCCAGTAGTATTACCCAGAACACTGAAGCTTTCTTT. Amino acid sequence: CASSITQNTEAFF. Full variable domain (outside the CDR3, taken from reference TRBV19 and TRBJ1-1): DGGITQSPKYLFRKEGQNVTLSCEQNLNHDAMYWYRQDPGQGLRLIYYSQIVNDFQKGDIAEGYSVSREKKESFPLTVTSAQKNPTAFYLCASSITQNTEAFFGQGTRLTVV.